The rows below give T cell receptor beta chains drawn from one sample of a study of cytomegalovirus exposure and HLA in healthy donors. TCRdb's copy holds only in-frame clones and misses some; the assay was immunoSEQ multiplex PCR. This table has just over 150,000 clones, approximately 79% appearing once. Sequenced sample: PBMCs. These receptors all stem from a woman in her fifties or sixties in good health and CMV-seropositive. The CDR3 runs from the conserved cysteine through the conserved F or W. The D gene is left open where the match is weak. Rows give clone size only sometimes, using once, few, many, or a class for an expanded clone.

>TRBV2|-|TRBJ1-1|14|once
CASRLGGSWTEAFF
TGTGCCAGCAGACTGGGGGGATCTTGGACTGAAGCTTTCTTT
>TRBV4-3|-|TRBJ2-4|15|-
CASSQDQVAKNIQYF
TGCGCCAGCAGCCAAGATCAGGTAGCCAAAAACATTCAGTACTTC
>TRBV5-5|TRBD1|TRBJ2-7|13|-
CASSLQGQDRGYF
TGTGCCAGCAGCTTACAGGGACAGGATAGGGGGTACTTC
>TRBV2|TRBD1|TRBJ1-1|14|-
CASRGGTGGGEAFF
TGTGCCTCCCGCGGAGGGACAGGGGGCGGGGAAGCTTTCTTT
>TRBV19|-|TRBJ1-5|14|-
CASSTLGQNQPQHF
TGTGCCAGTAGTACCCTTGGACAGAATCAGCCCCAGCATTTT
>TRBV19|-|TRBJ1-6|12|-
CASSPKRSPLHF
TGTGCCAGTAGCCCCAAACGGTCACCCCTCCACTTT
>TRBV28|-|TRBJ1-1|14|once
CASSFGNRVTEAFF
TGTGCCAGCAGTTTCGGGAACAGGGTCACTGAAGCTTTCTTT
>TRBV4-1|-|TRBJ1-4|17|-
CASSQDGRQGTNEKLFF
TGCGCCAGCAGCCAAGATGGGAGGCAGGGAACTAATGAAAAACTGTTTTTT
>TRBV5-6|TRBD1|TRBJ2-7|14|-
CASSATGASYEQYF
TGTGCCAGCAGCGCGACAGGGGCCTCCTACGAGCAGTACTTC
>TRBV7-9|TRBD2|TRBJ2-2|18|-
CASSPGHTSGGSGGELFF
TGTGCCAGCAGCCCCGGACACACTAGCGGGGGGTCTGGCGGGGAGCTGTTTTTT